The clone carrying this T cell receptor beta chain is medium-sized (0.01 to 0.1%). Trimming pared 2 bases from V and 3 bases from J, leaving 2 bases between. The CDR3 loop spans 11 amino acids. Germline loops: CDR1 SEHNR, CDR2 FQNEAQ (reference sequence). MiXCR, run by TCRdb on the 5' RACE reads, gives a single entry per CDR3 protein. The repertoire holds fewer than 20,000 distinct CDR3 sequences, with just over 4% as singletons. The data stem from a study of T cells after yellow fever vaccination. Study summary: Markers CD3, CD45RA, CCR7 and CD95 served to sort the EM, EMRA, CM and Tscm memory subsets.

Study-wide results and caveats: Almost no vaccine-responding clonotypes were detectable in day 0 sorted memory subsets. Peaking on day 5 versus 15, the secondary response was faster but weaker.

The sample here was PBMCs, either bulk or a sorted T-cell subset (CD4+, CD8+, memory, or dextramer-sorted; not recorded which), taken 15 days after the yellow fever booster vaccination. The J gene is TRBJ2-7, the V gene TRBV7-9, with D hard to call. The TCR comes from a man aged 25 to 40 who received the YFV17D yellow fever vaccine. The CDR3 region is CASSLNYEQYF. The CDR3 region has the DNA TGTGCCAGCAGCTTAAACTACGAGCAGTACTTC. The variable domain in full, completed from reference TRBV7-9 and TRBJ2-7, reads DTGVSQNPRHKITKRGQNVTFRCDPISEHNRLYWYRQTLGQGPEFLTYFQNEAQLEKSRLLSDRFSAERPKGSFSTLEIQRTEQGDSAMYLCASSLNYEQYFGPGTRLTVT.